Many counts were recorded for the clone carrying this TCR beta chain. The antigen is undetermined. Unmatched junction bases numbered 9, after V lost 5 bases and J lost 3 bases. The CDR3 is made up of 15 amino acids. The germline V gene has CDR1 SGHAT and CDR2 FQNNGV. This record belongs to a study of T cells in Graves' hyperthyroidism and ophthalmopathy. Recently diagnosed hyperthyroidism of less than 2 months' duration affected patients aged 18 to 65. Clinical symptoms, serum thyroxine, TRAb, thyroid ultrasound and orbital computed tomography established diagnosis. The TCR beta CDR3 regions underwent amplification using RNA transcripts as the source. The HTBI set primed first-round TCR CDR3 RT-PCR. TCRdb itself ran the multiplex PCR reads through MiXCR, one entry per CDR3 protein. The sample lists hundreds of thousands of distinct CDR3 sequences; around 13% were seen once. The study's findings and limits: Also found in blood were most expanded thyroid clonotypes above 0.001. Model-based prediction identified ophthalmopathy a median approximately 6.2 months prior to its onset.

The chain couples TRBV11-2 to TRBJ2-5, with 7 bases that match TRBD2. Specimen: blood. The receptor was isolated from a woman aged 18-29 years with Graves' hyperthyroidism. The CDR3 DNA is TGTGCCAGCAGCCCATATGGGGGGGGAAAAGAGACCCAGTACTTC. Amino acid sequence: CASSPYGGGKETQYF.